This T cell receptor beta chain was sequenced for a study of T cell responses to AZD1222 COVID-19 vaccine. Sequencing was performed with immunoSEQ multiplex PCR; in TCRdb, only in-frame clones are kept and a portion is missing. The sample yields under 25,000 clones, roughly 83% seen once. Study results and limitations: All repertoire sampling was performed exclusively after the peak T cell response. The number of AZD1222 recipients seropositive at baseline was only five to seven. Reports indicate that nearly half of spike-specific TCRs are directed at unmutated variant regions. Mostly white British, mostly female donors; authors suggested clonal diversity may be underestimated.

The CDR3 contains 16 residues. Germline V CDR1 and CDR2: LNHDA, SQIVND (reference sequence). V lost 5 bases to trimming and J lost 12 bases; unmatched junction nucleotides: 16. Details on this clone: What it recognizes is unknown.

The rearrangement uses TRBV19 and TRBJ2-1; 10 bases are shared with TRBD2. The input for sequencing was peripheral blood, taken 28 days after the second AZD1222 dose. This sequence originates from an adult who received the AZD1222 COVID-19 vaccine. In DNA form, the CDR3 reads TGTGCCAGTAGTGCAACTTCCGGGACTAGCGAGCTTGGGCAGTTCTTC. Translating gives CASSATSGTSELGQFF.